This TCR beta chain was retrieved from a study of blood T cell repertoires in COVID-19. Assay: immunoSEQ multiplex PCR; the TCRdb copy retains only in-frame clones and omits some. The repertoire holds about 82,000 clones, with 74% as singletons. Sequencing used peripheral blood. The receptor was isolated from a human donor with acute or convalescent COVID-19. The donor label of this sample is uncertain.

CDR3 DNA sequence: TGTGCCAGCAGCTTAGGGGGCCCATACGAGCAGTACGTC. It specifies CASSLGGPYEQYV. J is TRBJ2-7 and V is TRBV7-2; the D gene is possibly TRBD1 (5 bases). The germline V gene has CDR1 SGHTA and CDR2 FQGNSA. V was trimmed by 1 base and J by 4 bases, leaving 8 bases between them. The CDR3 runs to 13 residues.